This T cell receptor (beta chain) is drawn from a study of T cells expressing NK-cell markers. For the study at large: It was sorted CD3+CD56+NKG2C+, CD3+CD56+NKG2C- and CD3+CD56-NKG2C+ T cells that supplied the TCR beta repertoires. Whole-study results and caveats: HCMV specificity of the expanded NKG2C+ T cell clones stayed unclear. In roughly six donors, dominant CD3+CD56+NKG2C+ clonotypes ranked among the top 10 CD8+ clonotypes.

For this clonotype: Its specificity is not known.

In germline, CDR1 is DFQATT, CDR2 SNEGSKA (reference sequence). The CDR3 is made up of 16 amino acids. Reprocessing the 5' RACE reads, TCRdb reports a single entry for every CDR3 protein and omits DNA. Found here are 400,000 to 550,000 distinct CDR3 sequences; the top ten clones hold about 7.1%. The clonotype was recovered from a woman aged 18 to 75 in good health. The sequenced sample consisted of blood T cells: a sorted CD56 or NKG2C T cell subset, CD4+ or CD8+ T cells, or bulk PBMC T cells (not recorded which). V usage is TRBV20-1 and J usage is TRBJ2-1; TCRdb reports TRBD2, a call that lacks DNA to check it against. CDR3: CSARDPGTSGIDEQFF.